The rows below give T cell receptor beta chains drawn from one sample of a study of T cell responses to AZD1222 COVID-19 vaccine. TCRdb keeps only in-frame clones here, not all; method: immunoSEQ multiplex PCR. The repertoire includes roughly 100,000 clones, 91% of them detected once, and about 41% sits in the top ten. The sample here was peripheral blood, taken on day 0 of AZD1222 vaccination. The source of these receptors is an adult in good health. Both conserved end residues are part of each CDR3. Fields, in order: D gene, V gene, clone size, J gene, CDR3 DNA, CDR3 protein. D genes are given only for firm matches. Size is stated for part of the rows, as once, few or many counts, or as a class when the clone is expanded.

>TRBD1|TRBV19|NA|TRBJ1-3
TGTGCCAGTACCGACAGGGGCTCTGGAAACACCATATATTTT
CASTDRGSGNTIYF
>NA|TRBV30|NA|TRBJ2-1
TGTGCCTGGGGGGGTGGTTTATCCTACAATGAGCAGTTCTTC
CAWGGGLSYNEQFF
>TRBD1|TRBV25-1|NA|TRBJ1-1
TGTGCCAGCAGTGAACGCGGACAGGGGATGAACACTGAAGCTTTCTTT
CASSERGQGMNTEAFF
>TRBD2|TRBV19|NA|TRBJ2-5
TGTGCCAGTAGTAAGGCAGCGGGAGGAGGGGGCCAAGAGACCCAGTACTTC
CASSKAAGGGGQETQYF
>NA|TRBV5-8|once|TRBJ1-5
TGTGCCAGCAGCCCAGCCACGGGTCAGCCCCAGCATTTT
CASSPATGQPQHF
>NA|TRBV6-2/TRBV6-3|NA|TRBJ1-1
TGTGCCAGCAGCTTTGACATCACTGAAGCTTTCTTT
CASSFDITEAFF
>NA|TRBV18|NA|TRBJ2-5
TGTGCCAGCTCACCCAAGCCGCAAGAGACCCAGTACTTC
CASSPKPQETQYF
>TRBD2|TRBV18|once|TRBJ2-1
TGTGCCATCCGATTAGCGGGAGGATTGAATGAGCAGTTCTTC
CAIRLAGGLNEQFF
>TRBD2|TRBV5-6|NA|TRBJ2-1
TGTGCCAGCAGCTTAATACTAGCGGGACACCCGACGTTCTTC
CASSLILAGHPTFF
>TRBD2|TRBV9|NA|TRBJ2-2
TGTGCCAGCAGCCAACTAGCGGGAGGTACCGGGGAGCTGTTTTTT
CASSQLAGGTGELFF
>NA|TRBV7-9|NA|TRBJ2-7
TGTGCCAGCAGCTTAGTTGGCGACGTCTACGAGCAGTACTTC
CASSLVGDVYEQYF
>NA|TRBV2|NA|TRBJ1-1
TGTGCCAGCAGGGTCGAGGTTAACTTGAACACTGAAGCTTTCTTT
CASRVEVNLNTEAFF
>NA|TRBV28|NA|TRBJ2-2
TGTGCCAGCAGTTTATTAGCCGGGGAGCTGTTTTTT
CASSLLAGELFF
>TRBD1|TRBV5-1|NA|TRBJ1-4
TGCGCCAGCAGCATGACAGGGTCAACTAATGAAAAACTGTTTTTT
CASSMTGSTNEKLFF
>NA|TRBV18|NA|TRBJ2-7
TGTGCCAGCTCACCATCGGGTGAGCCAGGGGAAGCATACGAGCAGTACTTC
CASSPSGEPGEAYEQYF
>NA|TRBV18|NA|TRBJ2-5
TGTGCCAGCTCACCACCGGGACAAAGGGAGACCCAGTACTTC
CASSPPGQRETQYF
>TRBD1|TRBV28|few|TRBJ1-2
TGTGCCAGCAGCCTTTTCCTCAGGGGGTTTCAGGGGTATGGCTACACCTTC
CASSLFLRGFQGYGYTF
>TRBD1|TRBV19|NA|TRBJ1-1
TGTGCCAGTGCGCAGGGGGGCACTGAAGCTTTCTTT
CASAQGGTEAFF
>NA|TRBV18|NA|TRBJ1-1
TGTGCCAGCTCACCACGAATCCCGGGGAACACTGAAGCTTTCTTT
CASSPRIPGNTEAFF
>NA|TRBV11-3|NA|TRBJ2-1
TGTGCCAGCAGCTTAGTGGGCGGGAATGAGCAGTTCTTC
CASSLVGGNEQFF
>NA|TRBV3-1/TRBV3-2|NA|TRBJ1-2
TGTGCCAGCAGCCAAGCCGGGGGGTTCTCTAACTATGGCTACACCTTC
CASSQAGGFSNYGYTF
>TRBD1|TRBV29-1|NA|TRBJ2-5
TGCAGCGTTGAAGATAGGCCAGGGGGCAGGGGGACCCAGTACTTC
CSVEDRPGGRGTQYF
>NA|TRBV5-4|NA|TRBJ1-1
TGTGCCAGCAGCTTGGATATCAGAAGGAACACTGAAGCTTTCTTT
CASSLDIRRNTEAFF
>TRBD1|TRBV27|few|TRBJ1-2
TGTGCCAGCTATGCAACCGGACAGGGGATTAACTATGGCTACACCTTC
CASYATGQGINYGYTF
>TRBD1|TRBV28|NA|TRBJ1-6
TGTGCCAGCAGTCCCGGGACAGGGGTAGGGTCACCCCTCCACTTT
CASSPGTGVGSPLHF
>TRBD2|TRBV10-3|once|TRBJ2-7
TGTGCCATCAGTGACGGGGGGAGAGGATCCTACGAGCAGTACTTC
CAISDGGRGSYEQYF
>TRBD1|TRBV19|NA|TRBJ2-2
TGTGCCAGTAGTTCCCTGACAGGGCTGAACACCGGGGAGCTGTTTTTT
CASSSLTGLNTGELFF
>TRBD2|TRBV27|NA|TRBJ2-7
TGTGCCAGCAGTTTAAATCCTAGCGGAACAAGCTCCTACGAGCAGTACTTC
CASSLNPSGTSSYEQYF
>NA|TRBV25-1|NA|TRBJ1-5
TGTGCCAGCAGTAGGGGTATGGGGGATCAGCCCCAGCATTTT
CASSRGMGDQPQHF
>NA|TRBV12-3/TRBV12-4|NA|TRBJ1-5
TGTGCCAGCAGTTTAGTTCCTCAGCCCCAGCATTTT
CASSLVPQPQHF
>NA|TRBV27|NA|TRBJ1-1
TGTGCCAGCACTCGCGTAGTCGGGAACACTGAAGCTTTCTTT
CASTRVVGNTEAFF
>NA|TRBV5-6|once|TRBJ2-7
TGTGCCAGCAGCGCTGGGACGGCCCGAGAGCAGTACTTC
CASSAGTAREQYF
>NA|TRBV19|NA|TRBJ2-3
TGTGCCAGTAGTAATCAGGGAGCGGATACGCAGTATTTT
CASSNQGADTQYF
>TRBD1|TRBV24-1|NA|TRBJ1-4
TGTGCCACCAGTGATCCAACAGGGGAAGGCGAAAAACTGTTTTTT
CATSDPTGEGEKLFF
>NA|TRBV7-2|once|TRBJ2-7
TGTGCCAGCAGCTTAGTTGGCTTCGAGCAGTACTTC
CASSLVGFEQYF
>NA|TRBV12-3/TRBV12-4|NA|TRBJ1-1
TGTGCCAGCAGTTTTTGGGGCACTGAAGCTTTCTTT
CASSFWGTEAFF
>NA|TRBV6-1|NA|TRBJ1-4
TGTGCCAGCAGTGAAACCGCAGGGGCAACTAATGAAAAACTGTTTTTT
CASSETAGATNEKLFF
>TRBD1|TRBV27|NA|TRBJ1-4
TGTGCCAGCAGGGCCGGGACAGGGGGCTCGTCTAATGAAAAACTGTTTTTT
CASRAGTGGSSNEKLFF
>TRBD1|TRBV29-1|NA|TRBJ2-1
TGCAGCGTTGGGGACAGGGGGAAGTACAATGAGCAGTTCTTC
CSVGDRGKYNEQFF